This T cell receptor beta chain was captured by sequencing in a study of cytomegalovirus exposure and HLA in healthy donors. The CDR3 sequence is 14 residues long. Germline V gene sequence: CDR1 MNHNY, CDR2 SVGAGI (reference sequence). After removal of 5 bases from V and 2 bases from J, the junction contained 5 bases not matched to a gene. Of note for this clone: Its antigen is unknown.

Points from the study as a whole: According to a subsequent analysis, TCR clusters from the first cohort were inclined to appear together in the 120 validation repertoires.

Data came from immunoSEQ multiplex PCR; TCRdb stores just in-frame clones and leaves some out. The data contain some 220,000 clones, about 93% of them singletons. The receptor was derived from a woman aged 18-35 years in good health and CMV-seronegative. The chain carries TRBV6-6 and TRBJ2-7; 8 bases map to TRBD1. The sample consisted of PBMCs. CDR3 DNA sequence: TGTGCCAGCAGTACGGGACAGGACCCCTACGAGCAGTACTTC. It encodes CASSTGQDPYEQYF.